The 17 T cell receptor beta chains in this list originate from one sample, sequenced in a study of cytomegalovirus exposure and HLA in healthy donors. The PCR contained 60 Vbeta and 13 Jbeta primers. Method: immunoSEQ multiplex PCR; TCRdb's copy keeps in-frame clones and lacks some. The table records about 160,000 clones, 70% to 80% of them present only once. The source material was PBMCs. The receptors were gathered from a man between 50 and 59 years old in good health and CMV-seropositive.

The chain combines TRBV5-1 with TRBJ1-4; D is perhaps TRBD1 (5 bases). Trimming took 4 bases from V and 2 from J, leaving 12 bases between them. The CDR3 totals 15 residues. The germline CDR1 and CDR2 sequences are SGHRS and YFSETQ. The CDR3 DNA is TGCGCCAGCAGCACCGACAGACTTACTAATGAAAAACTGTTTTTT. Its translation is CASSTDRLTNEKLFF.

This clone showed up just a few times. This chain uses TRBV5-4 with TRBJ1-1; 8 nucleotides align to TRBD1. This CDR3 region has 14 residues. The germline V gene encodes CDR1 SGHNT and CDR2 YYREEE (reference sequence). Trimming at V came to 2 bases and at J to 6 bases, leaving 6 bases not matched to a gene. The chain's CDR3 is CASSFSRGPPEAFF. The CDR3 region has the DNA TGTGCCAGCAGCTTTAGCAGGGGGCCCCCTGAAGCTTTCTTT.

The rearrangement uses TRBV6-1 and TRBJ2-7; D ambiguous. The V and J ends lost 0 bases and 2 bases respectively, with 5 bases between them. CDR3 length: 13 residues. Germline V gene data show CDR1 as MNHNS and CDR2 as SASEGT. CDR3 sequence (DNA): TGTGCCAGCAGTGAAGCGCGTCCCTACGAGCAGTACTTC. It codes for CASSEARPYEQYF.

In this sample, this clone turned up a few times. The genes are TRBV11-2 and TRBJ1-1; no clear D gene. CDR3 length: 13 amino acids. Germline CDR1 SGHAT, CDR2 FQNNGV. V was cut by 3 bases and J by 5 bases, with 10 bases left in between. The CDR3 bases are TGTGCCAGCAGCTTCGCGGGCTCAACTGAAGCTTTCTTT. Translated, it gives CASSFAGSTEAFF.

The sample holds a few counts of this clone. The gene calls are TRBV10-2 and TRBJ2-1, with 8 bases matching TRBD2. V trimming: 4 bases; J trimming: 7 bases; junction bases outside the gene matches: 6. The germline CDR1 and CDR2 sequences are WSHSY and SAAADI. This CDR3 has 14 residues. The CDR3 here is CASSASGPGNEQFF. As DNA, the CDR3 is TGCGCCAGCAGTGCTAGCGGGCCGGGGAATGAGCAGTTCTTC.

J is TRBJ1-4 and V is TRBV10-1, with 8 bases fitting TRBD1. In germline, CDR1 is WNHNN, CDR2 SYGVQD (reference sequence). CDR3 length: 15 amino acids. Losses at the gene ends were 8 bases for V and 5 bases for J; bases not matched to a gene: 10. Here the CDR3 DNA reads TGCGCCAGCTCAAAATCCGGGACAGGCAATGAAAAACTGTTTTTT. It codes for CASSKSGTGNEKLFF.

This sequence joins TRBV28 and TRBJ2-1; 7 bases line up with TRBD2. J lost 2 bases, V lost 5 bases, and 6 bases had no gene match. The V gene's germline CDR1 is MDHEN and CDR2 SYDVKM. CDR3 length equals 15 residues. CDR3 sequence: CASSGRDLTYNEQFF. For the CDR3, the DNA is TGTGCCAGCAGTGGGAGGGACTTGACCTACAATGAGCAGTTCTTC.

The rearrangement links TRBV7-9 to TRBJ1-4, with TRBD1 matching 8 bases. Trimming cost V 5 bases and J 7 bases; bases outside gene matches: 9. CDR3 size: 15 residues. CDR1 and CDR2 from the germline V gene are SEHNR and FQNEAQ (reference sequence). The CDR3 protein is CASSRSDREVEKLFF. CDR3 nucleotides: TGTGCCAGCAGCCGCTCGGACAGGGAGGTTGAAAAACTGTTTTTT. Variable domain in full (rest from reference TRBV7-9 and TRBJ1-4): DTGVSQNPRHKITKRGQNVTFRCDPISEHNRLYWYRQTLGQGPEFLTYFQNEAQLEKSRLLSDRFSAERPKGSFSTLEIQRTEQGDSAMYLCASSRSDREVEKLFFGSGTQLSVL.

A single count supports this clone. V gene TRBV5-4 combines with J gene TRBJ2-1, with 11 positions matching TRBD2. The CDR3 runs 17 residues. V shed 3 bases and J 9 bases; nucleotides not matched to a gene: 14. From germline, CDR1 is SGHNT and CDR2 YYREEE (reference sequence). CDR3 bases: TGTGCCAGCAGCTCAGCCACACACGGGACTAGCGGAGGTGAGCAGTTCTTC. Its translation: CASSSATHGTSGGEQFF.

This clone was observed a few times. The chain recombines TRBV29-1 with TRBJ2-7; perhaps TRBD1 as D (5 bases). The CDR3 covers 13 residues. V lost 4 bases, J lost 5 bases, and 15 bases lay in between. Germline CDR1 is SQVTM and CDR2 is ANQGSEA. The CDR3 DNA is TGCAGCGTTGCTGCTCAGGGTGGCGACGAGCAGTACTTC. Protein: CSVAAQGGDEQYF.

The V call is TRBV6-4, the J call TRBJ2-3, with 12 bases matching TRBD2. The V and J ends lost 6 bases and 5 bases, in that order; junction bases with no gene match: 9. The germline gives CDR1 MRHNA, CDR2 SNTAGT. The CDR3 contains 16 residues. In nucleotides, the CDR3 is TGTGCCAGCAGACCCGGACTAGCGGGACTGGGAGATACGCAGTATTTT. Its protein is CASRPGLAGLGDTQYF.

As for this clone: One end of the junction does not line up with germline, which may come from a read error. V is TRBV7-9 and J is TRBJ2-3; TRBD2 agrees at 13 bases. The CDR3 is made up of 16 amino acids. Germline CDR1 reads SEHNR; CDR2 reads FQNEAQ (reference sequence). In DNA, the CDR3 is TGTTCCAGCAGCTCCGGACTAGCGGGAGTTGTGGATACGCAGTATTTT. Translated, it gives CSSSSGLAGVVDTQYF.

The rearrangement uses TRBV10-3 and TRBJ2-1; the D gene is possibly TRBD1 (6 bases). The CDR3 totals 15 residues. Germline CDR1 is ENHRY and CDR2 is SYGVKD. Deletions cut 6 bases from V and 7 bases from J, with 19 bases between. In DNA, the CDR3 is TGTGCCATCAGCGACCCTGGACAGCAACTTAATGAGCAGTTCTTC. Translated, it gives CAISDPGQQLNEQFF.

The V and J genes are TRBV7-2 and TRBJ2-7; maybe TRBD2 (7 bases). The V end was cut by 6 bases, the J end by 1 base, with 13 bases between. The CDR3 totals 14 residues. The germline V gene has CDR1 SGHTA and CDR2 FQGNSA. In nucleotides, the CDR3 is TGTGCCAGCAGACGGACTAGGGGGTCCTACGAGCAGTACTTC. It encodes CASRRTRGSYEQYF.

V usage is TRBV5-1 and J usage is TRBJ1-5; a possible D gene is TRBD1 (6 bases). The germline V and J ends were trimmed by 4 bases and 1 base, with 9 bases remaining between them. This CDR3 comprises 14 residues. Germline CDR1 is SGHRS and CDR2 is YFSETQ. The CDR3 loop reads CASSPTGSNQPQHF. The CDR3 DNA follows: TGCGCCAGCAGCCCAACAGGGAGCAATCAGCCCCAGCATTTT.

The rearrangement joins TRBV6-1 to TRBJ1-1, with unresolved D. Trimming cost V 5 bases and J 6 bases, with 7 bases left between them. The length of the CDR3 is 11 residues. The germline V gene encodes CDR1 MNHNS and CDR2 SASEGT. CDR3 protein: CASSTRAEAFF. The CDR3 DNA reads as TGTGCCAGCAGTACGAGGGCTGAAGCTTTCTTT.

This clone was observed a few times. V gene TRBV5-1 combines with J gene TRBJ2-1; D gene uncertain. The CDR3 totals 14 residues. V was trimmed by 1 base and J by 6 bases, leaving 11 bases between them. Germline CDR1 SGHRS, CDR2 YFSETQ. CDR3 in DNA: TGCGCCAGCAGCTTGATTAGTTCCGGCAATGAGCAGTTCTTC. Residues: CASSLISSGNEQFF.